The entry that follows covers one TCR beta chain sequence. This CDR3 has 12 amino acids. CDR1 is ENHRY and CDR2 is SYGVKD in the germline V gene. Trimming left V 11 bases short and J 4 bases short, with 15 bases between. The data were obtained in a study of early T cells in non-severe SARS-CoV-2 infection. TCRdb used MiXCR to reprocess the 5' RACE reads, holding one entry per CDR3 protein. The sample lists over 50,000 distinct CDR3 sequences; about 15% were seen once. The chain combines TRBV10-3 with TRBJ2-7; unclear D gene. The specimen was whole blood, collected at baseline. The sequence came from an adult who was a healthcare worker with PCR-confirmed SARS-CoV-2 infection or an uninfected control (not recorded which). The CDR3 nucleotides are TGTGCCTTCGGCGGATTCCTGTACGAGCAGTACTTC. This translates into CAFGGFLYEQYF.